Below are 12 T cell receptor beta chains sequenced from a single sample in a study of blood T cell repertoires in COVID-19. TCRdb's table, derived via immunoSEQ multiplex PCR, lists solely in-frame clones and lacks some. The data contain some 170,000 clones, roughly 84% of them singletons. The source material was PBMCs or T cells enriched from blood (not recorded which). These receptor sequences come from a human donor with acute COVID-19. The donor label of this sample is uncertain.

V gene TRBV2 combines with J gene TRBJ2-3, with D perhaps TRBD2 (6 bases). This CDR3 comprises 14 residues. Germline assignment: CDR1 SNHLY and CDR2 FYNNEI. V dropped 7 bases and J dropped 6 bases, with 17 bases sitting between them. In DNA form, the CDR3 reads TGTGCCAGCAAAGAACTAGCCACGGGCGATACGCAGTATTTT. Protein: CASKELATGDTQYF.

This chain connects TRBV5-6 to TRBJ1-6, with a tentative D call TRBD1 (6 bases). Looked up from germline, CDR1 is SGHDT and CDR2 is YYEEEE. CDR3 size: 15 residues. Trimming took off 4 bases at V and 3 bases at J, with 11 bases between the two ends. Here the CDR3 DNA reads TGTGCCAGCAGCCCGGGACAACACTATAATTCACCCCTCCACTTT. Amino acid sequence: CASSPGQHYNSPLHF.

The chain carries TRBV7-2 and TRBJ2-5; the match to TRBD2 covers 11 bases. There are 16 residues in the CDR3. V shed 4 bases, J shed 6 bases, and the junction held 10 bases outside the gene matches. Germline-derived CDR1 and CDR2 are SGHTA and FQGNSA. The CDR3 DNA reads TGTGCCAGCAGCTCCGTTAGCGGGGGGGCGTCAAAGACCCAGTACTTC. It yields the protein CASSSVSGGASKTQYF.

V and J are TRBV5-3 and TRBJ2-3, with 11 bases aligning to TRBD2. TRBV5-3 is known as an ORF, though its function is uncertain. V dropped 4 bases and J dropped 5; count of bases not matched to a gene: 9. The CDR3 is 16 amino acids. CDR3 region: CARSRLAGNHLDTQYF. The CDR3 DNA reads TGTGCCAGAAGCCGACTAGCGGGGAACCACTTAGATACGCAGTATTTT.

This rearrangement joins TRBV10-3 to TRBJ2-7; 10 bases match TRBD1. The CDR3 spans 16 residues. Trimming removed 6 bases from V and 4 bases from J; junction bases left unmatched: 12. Looked up from germline, CDR1 is ENHRY and CDR2 is SYGVKD. As DNA, the CDR3 is TGTGCCATCAGCAACTCCCCTCCGGGACAGGGGTACGAGCAGTACTTC. It yields the protein CAISNSPPGQGYEQYF.

The V gene is TRBV6-4, the J gene TRBJ2-3; TRBD1 is a possible D gene (5 bases). This CDR3 comprises 16 residues. The germline V gene has CDR1 MRHNA and CDR2 SNTAGT. Trimming cost V 2 bases and J 0 bases, with 12 bases left between them. The CDR3 bases are TGTGCCAGCAGTGACCGGGTAGGGGCTAGCACAGATACGCAGTATTTT. It encodes CASSDRVGASTDTQYF.

CDR3 in amino acids: CAWSHPGQNIQYF. CDR3 nucleotides: TGTGCCTGGAGTCACCCAGGCCAAAACATTCAGTACTTC. This rearrangement joins TRBV30 to TRBJ2-4; unclear D gene. The germline gives CDR1 GTSNPN, CDR2 SVGIG (reference sequence). V lost 2 bases and J 5 bases, leaving 10 bases between the germline ends. The CDR3 runs to 13 residues.

This rearrangement joins TRBV5-1 to TRBJ2-7; 8 nucleotides align to TRBD2. The CDR3 runs to 13 residues. J lost 2 bases, V lost 4 bases, and 2 bases had no gene match. Germline assignment: CDR1 SGHRS and CDR2 YFSETQ. The CDR3 DNA is TGCGCCAGCAGCCCGGGAGGGGCCTACGAGCAGTACTTC. Its protein product is CASSPGGAYEQYF.

The rearrangement uses TRBV29-1 and TRBJ2-3, with 8 bases aligning to TRBD2. After removal of 6 bases from V and 2 bases from J, the junction contained 10 bases not matched to a gene. Germline CDR1 reads SQVTM; CDR2 reads ANQGSEA. The CDR3 has 15 amino acids. CDR3 residues: CSVHYSGDYTDTQYF. As DNA, the CDR3 is TGCAGCGTCCACTATAGCGGGGACTACACAGATACGCAGTATTTT.

The chain combines TRBV19 with TRBJ1-1; D gene uncertain. V was clipped by 2 bases and J by 1 base, with 5 bases between them. Germline V gene lookup returns CDR1 LNHDA and CDR2 SQIVND (reference sequence). There are 13 residues in the CDR3. CDR3 residues: CASSITGNTEAFF. For the CDR3, the DNA is TGTGCCAGTAGTATAACCGGGAACACTGAAGCTTTCTTT.

V usage is TRBV5-1 and J usage is TRBJ1-5, with D perhaps matching TRBD1 (6 bases). The CDR3 has 14 residues. V shed 0 bases and J shed 6 bases, with 10 bases lying between them. CDR1 and CDR2 (germline): SGHRS, YFSETQ. This CDR3 reads CASSLDTGSQPQHF. CDR3 DNA: TGCGCCAGCAGCTTGGATACAGGGAGTCAGCCCCAGCATTTT.

This sequence joins TRBV29-1 and TRBJ1-2; no clear D gene. Germline CDR1 reads SQVTM; CDR2 reads ANQGSEA. The germline V and J ends were trimmed by 7 bases and 7 bases, with 10 bases remaining between them. The CDR3 consists of 10 residues. The CDR3 DNA follows: TGCAGCGCTTTCGTGGCTGGCTACACCTTC. It codes for CSAFVAGYTF.